A selection of T cell receptor beta chains follows, all from one sample in a study of blood T cells in healthy people across ages. MiXCR was run by TCRdb on the 5' RACE reads, yielding one entry per CDR3 protein. The sample contains more than 500,000 distinct CDR3 sequences, about 27% of which appear only once. This sample was also put to use in a study of T cells of mothers and their children.

The sequenced sample consisted of blood. Receptors originate from a boy aged 2-15 years in good health. Each CDR3 is given with its conserved first and last residue. D genes are given only for firm matches. Clone size is not always given. Where it is, it says once, few, many or a class for expanded clones.

j_call v_call d_call clone_size cdr3_nt cdr3_aa
TRBJ2-3 TRBV11-2 - few TGTGCCAGCAGCTTCGGCAGAGTCACAGATACGCAGTATTTT CASSFGRVTDTQYF
TRBJ2-7 TRBV3-1 TRBD1 - TGTGCCAGCAGCCTTCCTCCCGGGACAGGGGGTTCTTACGAGCAGTACTTC CASSLPPGTGGSYEQYF
TRBJ2-7 TRBV6-2/TRBV6-3 TRBD2 - TGTGCCAGCAGTTACCCCACTAGCGACAAGGACGAGCAGTACTTC CASSYPTSDKDEQYF
TRBJ2-7 TRBV7-6 - many TGTGCCAGCAGCTTAGCCCGGGGCGAGCAGTACTTC CASSLARGEQYF
TRBJ2-7 TRBV7-2 TRBD1 - TGTGCCAGCAGCTTAGTAGGACAGGGGGCAATCTACGAGCAGTACTTC CASSLVGQGAIYEQYF
TRBJ1-5 TRBV7-2 TRBD1 - TGTGCCAGCAGCTTACAGGGGGCCTTCCGGCCCCAGCATTTT CASSLQGAFRPQHF
TRBJ2-6 TRBV5-5 TRBD2 - TGTGCCAGCAGCTCCAGACTAGCGGGCTTGACTGGGGCCAACGTCCTGACTTTC CASSSRLAGLTGANVLTF
TRBJ2-3 TRBV9 - - TGTGCCAGCAGCGTAGAGAGCGGAGAGAACACAGATACGCAGTATTTT CASSVESGENTDTQYF
TRBJ2-4 TRBV29-1 TRBD1 - TGCAGCGTTCCCGGACAGGGCCGGGAGTACTTC CSVPGQGREYF
TRBJ1-1 TRBV10-2 - few TGCGCCAGCTGTCTGGGAGGAATAAACACTGAAGCTTTCTTT CASCLGGINTEAFF
TRBJ2-5 TRBV3-1 - few TGTGCCAGCAGCCCCCGGAGGCAGACCCAGTACTTC CASSPRRQTQYF
TRBJ2-2 TRBV19 - few TGTGCCAGTAGTCCGGGGGCTCTTATGAACACCGGGGAGCTGTTTTTT CASSPGALMNTGELFF
TRBJ2-3 TRBV9 TRBD1 - TGTGCCAGCAGCAACGGACAGGGGCGGGGAGATACGCAGTATTTT CASSNGQGRGDTQYF
TRBJ1-2 TRBV5-6 TRBD1 - TGTGCCAGCAGCTCAGGGACAGTGAAATGCGGCTACACCTTC CASSSGTVKCGYTF
TRBJ2-1 TRBV7-7 TRBD2 - TGTGCCAGCAGCTTAAGTAGCGGGGTAAGCAATGAGCAGTTCTTC CASSLSSGVSNEQFF
TRBJ2-7 TRBV20-1 - few TGCAGTGCTCGGAAACAGGGTTGGTCCTACGAGCAGTACTTC CSARKQGWSYEQYF
TRBJ2-6 TRBV6-4 - - TGTGCCAGCAGTGACGGGGGGCGAGGGGCCAACGTCCTGACTTTC CASSDGGRGANVLTF
TRBJ1-2 TRBV20-1 TRBD1 few TGCAGTGCTAGAGATCGGAACAGGGGGCCTGGCTACACCTTC CSARDRNRGPGYTF
TRBJ2-7 TRBV18 TRBD1 - TGTGCCAGCTCACCAGGGACAGGGGGCCAGTACGAGCAGTACTTC CASSPGTGGQYEQYF
TRBJ2-2 TRBV7-9 - few TGTGCCAGCAGCCGAATGAAAGACAGGAACACCGGGGAGCTGTTTTTT CASSRMKDRNTGELFF
TRBJ2-1 TRBV24-1 - - TGTGCCACCAGTGTAGGGGGGGGTTACGACAATGAGCAGTTCTTC CATSVGGGYDNEQFF
TRBJ1-1 TRBV7-9 - many TGTGCCAGCAGTTTACCGGGCACTGAAGCTTTCTTT CASSLPGTEAFF
TRBJ1-4 TRBV28 TRBD1 - TGTGCCAGCAGTAGGGACAGGGGCATTAGTATGGAAAAACTGTTTTTT CASSRDRGISMEKLFF
TRBJ1-3 TRBV5-6 - few TGTGCCAGCAGCTGGGATCCGGTCTCTGGAAACACCATATATTTT CASSWDPVSGNTIYF
TRBJ1-2 TRBV2 - - TGTGCCAGCAGTGATTACACCGGCTACACCTTC CASSDYTGYTF
TRBJ1-1 TRBV5-6 - few TGTGCCAGCAGCTGGAGAGGCACTGAAGCTTTCTTT CASSWRGTEAFF
TRBJ2-2 TRBV18 - few TGTGCCAGCTCAACGGCGGGGGCGGACACCGGGGAGCTGTTTTTT CASSTAGADTGELFF
TRBJ2-2 TRBV10-3 - few TGTGCCATCCATCGGGCCGGGGAGCTGTTTTTT CAIHRAGELFF
TRBJ2-2 TRBV6-6 - - TGTGCCAGCAGTTGGCGCACCGGGGAGCTGTTTTTT CASSWRTGELFF
TRBJ1-2 TRBV25-1 TRBD1 - TGTGCCAGCAGTGAATGGGACAGCTATGGCTACACCTTC CASSEWDSYGYTF
TRBJ2-5 TRBV12-3/TRBV12-4 - few TGTGCCAGCAGTTTAGAGGGACTCCAAGAGACCCAGTACTTC CASSLEGLQETQYF
TRBJ1-5 TRBV4-1 - - TGCGCCAGCAGCCAAGAAAAGGGGATAGGCAAAGCGCCCCAGCATTTT CASSQEKGIGKAPQHF
TRBJ2-1 TRBV10-3 TRBD2 many TGTGCCATCAGTGAGAACCGAGGGACTAGCGGGAGTTACAATGAGCAGTTCTTC CAISENRGTSGSYNEQFF
TRBJ2-2 TRBV11-2 - - TGTGCCAGCAGCTTAGTTGCCCCCGGGGAGCTGTTTTTT CASSLVAPGELFF
TRBJ2-1 TRBV6-5 TRBD2 - TGTGCCAGCAGTTACCTAGCGGCAACCTACAATGAGCAGTTCTTC CASSYLAATYNEQFF
TRBJ1-5 TRBV10-3 - - TGTGCCATCAGTCCCCATGACGGGAGCAATCAGCCCCAGCATTTT CAISPHDGSNQPQHF
TRBJ2-5 TRBV11-2 - few TGTGCCAGCAGCCCCTCCCTGGGGGTAATAGAGACCCAGTACTTC CASSPSLGVIETQYF
TRBJ2-7 TRBV10-2 - - TGCGCCAGCCCCCCCGGAGGATCGGGTGGCGTTTACGAGCAGTACTTC CASPPGGSGGVYEQYF
TRBJ2-1 TRBV19 TRBD2 once TGTGCCAGTAGCAAGACTAGCGGGACCTACAATGAGCAGTTCTTC CASSKTSGTYNEQFF
TRBJ2-7 TRBV24-1 - - TGTGCCACCAGTGCACAGAGCTCCTACGAGCAGTACTTC CATSAQSSYEQYF
TRBJ2-2 TRBV12-3/TRBV12-4 - - TGTGCCAGCACCCCTGCCGGCGGTGACACCGGGGAGCTGTTTTTT CASTPAGGDTGELFF
TRBJ1-1 TRBV3-1 - few TGTGCCAGCAGCCAAGGGGATGAAGCTTTCTTT CASSQGDEAFF
TRBJ2-1 TRBV4-2 TRBD2 few TGTGCCAGCAGCCCCGGGACTAGCGGCTACAATGGGCAGTTCTTC CASSPGTSGYNGQFF
TRBJ2-1 TRBV4-3 - few TGCGCCAGCAGCCAAGATCCGGGGACCTCCTACAATGAGCAGTTCTTC CASSQDPGTSYNEQFF
TRBJ2-7 TRBV9 - - TGTGCCAGCAGCGTAGGGGGACATCCTACGGGACAGTACTTC CASSVGGHPTGQYF
TRBJ2-7 TRBV11-2 - - TGTGCCAGCAGCTCCCCTGAGGTCTACGAGCAGTACTTC CASSSPEVYEQYF
TRBJ1-5 TRBV7-6 - - TGTGCCAGCAGCTTATCTAAGCACCATCAGCCCCAGCATTTT CASSLSKHHQPQHF
TRBJ2-5 TRBV12-3/TRBV12-4 TRBD2 once TGTGCCAGCAGCACGGGGGGGACCCAGTACTTC CASSTGGTQYF
TRBJ1-5 TRBV5-5 - few TGTGCCAGCAGCCTTCGCCCGGGGGGTGATCAGCCCCAGCATTTT CASSLRPGGDQPQHF
TRBJ2-5 TRBV12-3/TRBV12-4 - - TGTGCCAGCAGTCCGGGACTGCAGACCCAGTACTTC CASSPGLQTQYF
TRBJ1-2 TRBV2 TRBD1 - TGTGCCAGCCTTCCTCGACAGGGGGCCTATGGCTACACCTTC CASLPRQGAYGYTF
TRBJ2-3 TRBV11-2 - - TGTGCCAGCAGCCCAAGCGATGTTGGTACGCAGTATTTT CASSPSDVGTQYF
TRBJ2-2 TRBV12-3/TRBV12-4 - few TGTGCCAGCAGTTTAACTTTTGAAGGGGAGCTGTTTTTT CASSLTFEGELFF
TRBJ1-3 TRBV29-1 - - TGCAGCGTTAGGAGAGATCTTAATGGAAACACCATATATTTT CSVRRDLNGNTIYF
TRBJ1-2 TRBV7-9 - few TGTGCCAGCAGTACGAGTTCTAACTATGGCTACACCTTC CASSTSSNYGYTF
TRBJ2-1 TRBV7-9 - - TGTGCCAGCAGCTTAGGGGATCTCCTCTACAATGAGCAGTTCTTC CASSLGDLLYNEQFF
TRBJ2-5 TRBV6-5 TRBD2 - TGTGCCAGCAGCCCCACCCTAGCGGAGGTAGACGAGACCCAGTACTTC CASSPTLAEVDETQYF